Sequencing of this T cell receptor (beta chain) was carried out in a study of T cells after posttransplantation cyclophosphamide. General study points: TRB clonality was highly associated with recipient CMV seropositivity and reactivation. Skin or GI-infiltrating T cells shared few TRB sequences with blood.

Sequenced by immunoSEQ multiplex PCR; TCRdb stores in-frame clones only, minus some. The sample has about 16,000 clones; around 94% are singletons. As for this clone: As yet, its antigen is unknown.

A marrow graft followed busulfan-fludarabine conditioning, with cyclophosphamide on days +3 and +4. Germline V CDR1 and CDR2: KGHSH, LQKENI. The ends lost 3 bases at V and 2 bases at J; junction bases unmatched: 5. CDR3 length: 15 amino acids. The chain is built from TRBV18 and TRBJ1-2; TRBD1 aligns across 8 bases. The specimen comprised CD4+ T cells sorted from blood, sampled after allogeneic stem cell transplant with posttransplant cyclophosphamide. This sequence was found in a male patient aged 60-69 years who received an allogeneic stem cell transplant from a related donor and was CMV-positive. Some of the T cells may derive from the graft donor. The CDR3 here is CASSPIQGVNYGYTF. The CDR3 bases are TGTGCCAGCTCACCGATACAGGGGGTGAACTATGGCTACACCTTC.